This is a list of T cell receptor beta chains from one sample in a study of T-cell memory formation after mild COVID-19. TCRdb reprocessed the 5' RACE reads with MiXCR, giving one entry per CDR3 protein. The profile shows 250,000 to 350,000 distinct CDR3 sequences, 14% of them singletons. Specimen: PBMCs or a T cell subset sorted from them (not recorded which). Receptors were obtained from a man younger than 30 who had mild COVID-19 (a few samples of this study predate the infection). Cell type and time point are not known. Both conserved end residues are trimmed from each CDR3. The D gene is left open where the match is weak.

d_gene,j_gene,v_gene,CDR3aa
-,TRBJ1-6,TRBV20-1,SARGSGNSPLH
TRBD1,TRBJ2-6,TRBV6-2/TRBV6-3,ASSYWTGPSGANVLT
TRBD2,TRBJ2-1,TRBV5-1,ASCNSGGIDEQF
-,TRBJ2-7,TRBV7-9,ASSLVYSYEQY
TRBD1,TRBJ2-1,TRBV24-1,ATSGLTGDPPYNEQF
-,TRBJ1-1,TRBV7-9,ATEGRLNTEAF
-,TRBJ1-2,TRBV4-3,ASGTGWGYGYT
-,TRBJ2-7,TRBV5-1,ASSLDTRNYEQY
-,TRBJ1-2,TRBV2,ASSDPPQSGYT
-,TRBJ2-2,TRBV6-6,ASTYLATGYTGELF
TRBD1,TRBJ2-6,TRBV6-4,ASSDSRGRGNPGANVLT
-,TRBJ2-5,TRBV18,ASQLPGTETQY
-,TRBJ1-5,TRBV6-5,ASSYSGRPDQPQH
-,TRBJ2-3,TRBV12-3/TRBV12-4,ASSLAGAARDTQY
-,TRBJ1-1,TRBV29-1,SVEREAGTEAF
TRBD2,TRBJ2-2,TRBV3-1,ASSHPLAAYTGELF
-,TRBJ1-4,TRBV5-6,ASSGGNNEKLF
-,TRBJ2-1,TRBV29-1,SGELPGNYNEQF
-,TRBJ2-5,TRBV4-1,ASSQNRIPGGTQY
TRBD2,TRBJ2-1,TRBV10-3,AIRSTSIDEQF
-,TRBJ2-1,TRBV24-1,ATSDPGPRGHNEQF
TRBD2,TRBJ2-5,TRBV5-1,ASSLSGAFQETQY
-,TRBJ2-7,TRBV10-2,ASRPRGGSYEQY
TRBD1,TRBJ2-1,TRBV5-1,ASTGTDYNEQF
-,TRBJ1-1,TRBV19,ASAGTEAF
-,TRBJ2-3,TRBV20-1,SARDARTSADTQY
-,TRBJ2-4,TRBV5-8,ASSSPTVAKNIQY
-,TRBJ1-2,TRBV7-2,ASSGTQGYYGYT
TRBD1,TRBJ2-2,TRBV4-1,ASQRDRVRGAGELF
TRBD2,TRBJ2-7,TRBV5-1,ASSYGLAGANEQY
-,TRBJ1-3,TRBV3-1,ASSRGWDTIY
TRBD1,TRBJ2-7,TRBV11-2,ASSARPGQLHEQY
-,TRBJ2-2,TRBV7-3,ASSLGRVAGELF
-,TRBJ2-3,TRBV5-1,ASSSSGLALTDTQY
-,TRBJ2-1,TRBV18,ASSPEGAPLYNEQF
-,TRBJ2-3,TRBV7-7,ASSLGTRVWGDTQY
-,TRBJ1-1,TRBV6-5,ASSSPGERAF
-,TRBJ1-1,TRBV12-3/TRBV12-4,ASTLQGNTEAF
TRBD1,TRBJ2-3,TRBV10-3,AGSEGQGADTQY
-,TRBJ1-2,TRBV14,ASSQRRDLPRYT
-,TRBJ2-3,TRBV24-1,ATSDRNGTITDTQY
TRBD2,TRBJ2-2,TRBV2,ASSRDYQTGELF
TRBD2,TRBJ2-1,TRBV7-9,ASSPGGRYNEQF
TRBD1,TRBJ1-2,TRBV29-1,SVGDYRTGGGYT
TRBD2,TRBJ2-1,TRBV9,ASSPRRTSGDSYNEQF
TRBD2,TRBJ2-1,TRBV7-9,ASSSLSGGGLSEQF
TRBD1,TRBJ1-2,TRBV9,ASSVATPTGDYGYT
-,TRBJ2-2,TRBV14,ASSQEWELF
-,TRBJ1-2,TRBV28,ASRVAERLYGYT
-,TRBJ2-2,TRBV12-3/TRBV12-4,ASSDLATTGELF
-,TRBJ2-2,TRBV7-3,ASSFGTLGELF
TRBD1,TRBJ1-2,TRBV9,ASSPGTDNRYT
TRBD1,TRBJ1-1,TRBV4-1,ASSQEGKGATEAF
TRBD1,TRBJ1-5,TRBV19,ASSIFQGAGQPQH
-,TRBJ2-2,TRBV10-3,ASQWGDTGELF
-,TRBJ2-5,TRBV5-5,ASSLPDRGETQY
TRBD1,TRBJ2-3,TRBV4-2,ASSRTGVDTQY
TRBD1,TRBJ2-1,TRBV6-6,ASRIDRGNEQF
-,TRBJ2-7,TRBV20-1,SATPGYLGSYEQY
-,TRBJ2-7,TRBV7-2,ASSLDPNYEQY